This TCR beta chain comes out of a study of blood T cell repertoires in COVID-19. Overall study context: Samples of COVID-19 (acute and convalescent) were obtained from the United States, Italy and Spain. T cells, B-cell-depleted T cells, or PBMCs provided the cDNA or gDNA that served as material.

CDR1 and CDR2 from the germline V gene are MGHDK and SYGVNS. The CDR3 sequence is 16 residues long. The V gene end was trimmed by 4 bases and the J gene end by 4 bases; junction bases not matched to a gene: 12. Per the study methods: Nucleated cell number was recorded as an estimate derived from reference gene primer amplification. The method was immunoSEQ multiplex PCR; TCRdb's version includes in-frame clones alone and lacks a portion of them. The V and J calls and the clone size are those of that table, but D and trimming were determined from the DNA. Of over 350,000 clones listed, 86% are singletons. This clone came up once.

The clonotype was recovered from a woman aged 30 to 39 with active or convalescent COVID-19. V gene TRBV25-1 combines with J gene TRBJ2-7; TRBD1 matches 8 bases. Sequencing was performed on peripheral blood. CDR3 sequence (DNA): TGTGCCAGCAGTGCCTCAGGGGGCTCGGACTATTACGAGCAGTACTTC. As protein: CASSASGGSDYYEQYF.